The 19 T cell receptor beta chains below were found in one sample sequenced in a study of PD-L1 blockade in urothelial cancer. Profiled with immunoSEQ multiplex PCR; TCRdb holds only in-frame clones, not every one. The table has approximately 50,000 clones, under 90% seen once; the top ten hold 3% to 4%. Specified time point: pretreatment peripheral blood. This specimen consisted of PBMCs, obtained around atezolizumab (anti-PD-L1) treatment. The receptors stem from a man aged 65-85 years with urothelial cancer.

This clone was detected once. V usage is TRBV4-1 and J usage is TRBJ1-5, with D uncertain. Germline V gives CDR1 MGHRA, CDR2 YSYEKL. This CDR3 contains 16 residues. The V gene lost 4 bases and the J gene lost 0 bases, with 13 bases spanning the gap. The CDR3 region has the DNA TGCGCCAGCAGCCGCTCGGAGGTCGATAGCAATCAGCCCCAGCATTTT. Translation: CASSRSEVDSNQPQHF.

This clone was counted between two and nine times. The genes are TRBV5-1 and TRBJ2-5; D not certain. CDR3 length equals 13 residues. Trimming shortened V by 7 bases and J by 1 base, and 11 bases separated the two germline ends. In germline, CDR1 is SGHRS, CDR2 YFSETQ. CDR3 sequence reads: CASALSGQETQYF. The CDR3 DNA is TGCGCCAGCGCCCTTAGTGGCCAAGAGACCCAGTACTTC.

This chain's CDR3 is CASSQTSGTYEQYF. DNA for the CDR3: TGTGCCAGCAGTCAAACTAGCGGGACCTACGAGCAGTACTTC. The genes are TRBV27 and TRBJ2-7, with 10 bases that match TRBD2. V lost 5 bases, J lost 2 bases, and 3 bases stayed unmatched. This CDR3 is built from 14 residues. The germline V gene encodes CDR1 MNHEY and CDR2 SMNVEV (reference sequence).

The rearrangement joins TRBV7-6 to TRBJ1-5, with TRBD1 as a possible D gene (6 bases). Per the germline V gene, CDR1 is SGHVS and CDR2 is FNYEAQ. V was cut by 6 bases and J by 0 bases, with 18 bases left in between. This CDR3 comprises 17 residues. CDR3 amino acids: CASRFDRLVDSNQPQHF. The CDR3 coding sequence is TGTGCCAGCAGATTCGACAGGTTGGTGGATAGCAATCAGCCCCAGCATTTT.

The J gene is TRBJ2-6, the V gene TRBV7-3; 11 nucleotides align to TRBD2. V lost 5 bases to trimming and J lost 0 bases; unmatched junction nucleotides: 6. Per germline, CDR1 SGHTA and CDR2 FQGTGA. The CDR3 contains 18 residues. The CDR3 DNA follows: TGTGCCAGCAGCGCCTCTAGCGGGAGGATCTCTGGGGCCAACGTCCTGACTTTC. It is translated as CASSASSGRISGANVLTF.

Only one count was recorded for this clone. The V call is TRBV18, the J call TRBJ1-1, with 10 nucleotides matching TRBD1. The junction had 3 bases not matched to a gene; V was cut back by 4 bases and J by 1 base. This CDR3 comprises 15 residues. From germline, CDR1 is KGHSH and CDR2 LQKENI. The CDR3 nucleotides read TGTGCCAGCTCACGTGGACAGGGGGAGAACACTGAAGCTTTCTTT. This encodes CASSRGQGENTEAFF.

The rearrangement links TRBV19 to TRBJ1-5, with 10 bases that match TRBD1. Germline assignment: CDR1 LNHDA and CDR2 SQIVND (reference sequence). This CDR3 spans 14 amino acids. With 6 bases clipped from V and 4 bases from J, the junction kept 3 bases outside the gene matches. CDR3 coding DNA: TGTGCCAGTAGAGACAGGGGGCGAAATCAGCCCCAGCATTTT. The encoded protein is CASRDRGRNQPQHF. Using reference TRBV19 and TRBJ1-5 for the parts outside the CDR3, the full variable domain is DGGITQSPKYLFRKEGQNVTLSCEQNLNHDAMYWYRQDPGQGLRLIYYSQIVNDFQKGDIAEGYSVSREKKESFPLTVTSAQKNPTAFYLCASRDRGRNQPQHFGDGTRLSIL.

This clone was observed a few times. The chain couples TRBV7-3 to TRBJ1-1; TRBD1 might be the D (6 bases). CDR1 is SGHTA and CDR2 is FQGTGA in the germline V gene. Trimming took 4 bases from V and 1 from J, leaving 10 bases between them. This CDR3 is built from 14 residues. The CDR3 spells CASSSTGTNTEAFF. Written as DNA, the CDR3 is TGTGCCAGCAGCTCCACAGGGACGAACACTGAAGCTTTCTTT.

V usage is TRBV5-1 and J usage is TRBJ2-1, with a weak D call TRBD2 (7 bases). Germline CDR1 and CDR2: SGHRS and YFSETQ. Trimming removed 0 bases at V and 1 base at J, with 11 bases between. This CDR3 is 16 amino acids long. The CDR3 reads CASSLEGGGSYNEQFF. In nucleotides, the CDR3 is TGCGCCAGCAGCTTGGAAGGGGGAGGGTCCTACAATGAGCAGTTCTTC.

The chain joins TRBV28 to TRBJ2-7, with D perhaps matching TRBD1 (6 bases). V was pared by 3 bases and J by 7 bases, with 16 bases between. This CDR3 contains 14 residues. Per the germline V gene, CDR1 is MDHEN and CDR2 is SYDVKM. The CDR3 DNA is TGTGCCAGCAGTTTTCAGGGGTTGCCGGGGGAGCAGTACTTC. This translates into CASSFQGLPGEQYF.

This clone was recorded once. The DNA of the CDR3 is TGTGCCAGCACCCAAACGGGGGGGCGTGAGGAGACCCAGTACTTC. This gives the protein CASTQTGGREETQYF. The J gene is TRBJ2-5, the V gene TRBV5-6; TRBD2 matches at 8 bases. The J segment lost 5 bases and the V segment lost 6 bases, leaving 12 bases of the junction unmatched. CDR3 length: 15 residues. Germline V lookup: CDR1 SGHDT, CDR2 YYEEEE.

This clone has a handful of counts. This chain uses TRBV7-6 with TRBJ1-1, with D possibly being TRBD1 (5 bases). Germline lookup yields CDR1 SGHVS and CDR2 FNYEAQ. This CDR3 has 12 amino acids. V gave up 5 bases and J gave up 4 bases, with 8 bases separating them. The CDR3 loop is CASSPGGTEAFF. CDR3 bases: TGTGCCAGCAGCCCCGGGGGCACTGAAGCTTTCTTT. The variable domain in full, with the rest retrieved from reference TRBV7-6 and TRBJ1-1, is GAGVSQSPRYKVTKRGQDVALRCDPISGHVSLYWYRQALGQGPEFLTYFNYEAQQDKSGLPNDRFSAERPEGSISTLTIQRTEQRDSAMYRCASSPGGTEAFFGQGTRLTVV.

V usage is TRBV7-2 and J usage is TRBJ2-1, with D maybe TRBD2 (6 bases). Germline CDR1 is SGHTA and CDR2 is FQGNSA. V was pared by 5 bases and J by 5 bases, with 16 bases between. This CDR3 is built from 15 residues. CDR3 region: CASSIRTGLHNEQFF. The CDR3 DNA follows: TGTGCCAGCAGCATAAGAACGGGACTCCACAATGAGCAGTTCTTC.

Remarks on this clone: The sample carries other DNA sequences with the same CDR3. The chain carries TRBV5-1 and TRBJ1-1, with 11 bases lining up with TRBD1. The germline CDR1 and CDR2 sequences are SGHRS and YFSETQ. The CDR3 sequence is 14 residues long. Unmatched junction bases numbered 3, after V lost 4 bases and J lost 4 bases. The CDR3: CASSPGQGGTEAFF. In DNA form, the CDR3 reads TGCGCCAGCAGCCCGGGACAGGGGGGCACTGAAGCTTTCTTT.

The V and J genes are TRBV6-5 and TRBJ2-2, with TRBD1 as a possible D gene (6 bases). The CDR3 consists of 15 residues. Germline V gives CDR1 MNHEY, CDR2 SVGAGI. The germline V and J ends were trimmed by 6 bases and 0 bases, with 11 bases remaining between them. CDR3 nucleotide sequence: TGTGCCAGCAGCCGGGACACCCCGAACACCGGGGAGCTGTTTTTT. Amino acid sequence: CASSRDTPNTGELFF.

The sample holds a few counts of this clone. The V gene is TRBV11-3, the J gene TRBJ1-5; tentatively, D is TRBD1 (6 bases). The CDR3 totals 13 residues. Germline CDR1 is SGHNT and CDR2 is YENEEA. V was cut by 6 bases and J by 3 bases, with 9 bases left in between. CDR3 sequence reads: CASSQGNNQPQHF. CDR3 bases: TGTGCCAGCAGTCAGGGGAACAATCAGCCCCAGCATTTT.

J is TRBJ2-7 and V is TRBV7-2, with D possibly matching TRBD1 (5 bases). Germline V lookup: CDR1 SGHTA, CDR2 FQGNSA. Trimming left V 1 base short and J 5 bases short, with 9 bases between. The CDR3 runs to 13 residues. CDR3 nucleotides: TGTGCCAGCAGCTTAGAGCAGGGCCACGAGCAGTACTTC. Protein: CASSLEQGHEQYF.

V gene TRBV11-2 combines with J gene TRBJ1-3; D remains unclear. This CDR3 has 13 residues. With 0 bases removed from V and 4 bases from J, the gap between germline ends came to 4 bases. The germline V gene has CDR1 SGHAT and CDR2 FQNNGV. In DNA, the CDR3 is TGTGCCAGCAGCTTAGACGTGGGAAACACCATATATTTT. Translation gives CASSLDVGNTIYF.

This chain joins TRBV5-1 and TRBJ1-2; TRBD1 is a possible D gene (6 bases). The germline V gene encodes CDR1 SGHRS and CDR2 YFSETQ. The CDR3 contains 14 residues. Trimming stripped 3 bases from V and 3 bases from J, with 12 bases between. CDR3 amino acids: CASSSQGRDYGYTF. CDR3 coding DNA: TGCGCCAGCAGCTCACAGGGTCGCGACTATGGCTACACCTTC.